This T cell receptor beta chain was found in a study of identical twins' blood T cells. Study results and limitations: Each donor's most abundant TCRbeta clonotypes shared more CDR3 sequences with her twin than unrelated donors. Twins reportedly had markedly more similar V usage than unrelated donors, even among out-of-frame TCRbeta clonotypes.

On this clonotype: Its antigen is unidentified.

V was cut by 0 bases and J by 7 bases, with 15 bases left in between. The CDR3 consists of 15 residues. Germline assignment: CDR1 MGHDK and CDR2 SYGVNS. Both ends of each TCR cDNA library bore sample-specific barcodes. TCRdb passed the 5' RACE reads through MiXCR, listing each CDR3 protein once. In the table there are 350,000 to 450,000 distinct CDR3 sequences, more than 25% of which are singletons. The sample taken for sequencing was PBMCs. The chain carries TRBV25-1 and TRBJ1-1; D is uncertain. This sequence originates from a woman aged 18 to 55 in good health. This chain's CDR3 is CASSEYMGDRGEAFF. DNA for the CDR3: TGTGCCAGCAGTGAATATATGGGAGACCGGGGTGAAGCTTTCTTT.